The clone carrying this T cell receptor beta chain was detected once. What it recognizes is unknown. The V end was cut by 4 bases, the J end by 1 base, with 23 bases between. The CDR3 runs to 19 residues. The germline gives CDR1 LGHDT, CDR2 YNNKEL (reference sequence). The sample belongs to a study of Ad26.COV2.S vaccination and SARS-CoV-2 variants. Treatment described: around 19 received Ad26.COV2.S at low or high dose, single or two shots; about 5 received placebo; per-sample allocation not given. Samples were taken on day 63 after the first vaccine or placebo injection. Repertoires were generated with immunoSEQ multiplex PCR, while TCRdb's copy carries only in-frame clones and drops some. This sample has around 310,000 clones; 75% to 90% occur once, and the top ten carry about 5%. Study-level findings and limits: Higher spike-specific TCR breadth was found in vaccine recipients than in placebo recipients.

This material consisted of peripheral blood, taken in a trial of Ad26.COV2.S vaccine versus placebo. The V and J genes are TRBV3-1 (or the pseudogene TRBV3-2) and TRBJ2-4, with D perhaps assigned TRBD1 or TRBD2 (5 bases each). The sequence was collected from a person aged 18-60 years who received the Ad26.COV2.S COVID-19 vaccine or a placebo. The CDR3 DNA follows: TGTGCCAGCAGCCGACACCGGGACCAACCGAATTTTGCCAAAAACATTCAGTACTTC. Its protein product is CASSRHRDQPNFAKNIQYF.